The rows below give T cell receptor beta chains drawn from one sample of a study of vaccination and CD4 T cells after COVID-19. The antigens of these receptors remain unknown. TCRdb re-derived calls from the PCR reads in MiXCR, one entry per CDR3 protein. The sample lists about 11,000 distinct CDR3 sequences; roughly three quarters were seen once. The sequencing sample was made of CD4+ T cells from blood, cultured in vitro. The receptors shown here come from a human donor who had recovered from COVID-19. Both conserved end residues are part of each CDR3. Fields, in order: J gene, D gene, V gene, clone size, CDR3 protein, CDR3 DNA. The D gene is left open where the match is weak. Only part of the rows carry a size: once, few, many, or a class if the clone is expanded.

j_call: TRBJ1-1; d_call: .; v_call: TRBV20-1; clone_size: .; cdr3_aa: CSASPGQGNTEAFF; cdr3_nt: TGCAGTGCTAGCCCAGGGCAGGGGAACACTGAAGCTTTCTTT
j_call: TRBJ2-7; d_call: .; v_call: TRBV6-1; clone_size: .; cdr3_aa: CASSHLTVRGHREQYF; cdr3_nt: TGTGCCAGCAGCCACCTGACAGTTAGAGGCCATCGCGAGCAGTACTTC
j_call: TRBJ1-2; d_call: TRBD1; v_call: TRBV27; clone_size: .; cdr3_aa: CASSSLRGTGSSSGYTF; cdr3_nt: TGTGCCAGCAGTTCACTGAGAGGGACAGGGTCGAGTAGTGGCTACACCTTC
j_call: TRBJ1-2; d_call: TRBD1; v_call: TRBV24-1; clone_size: .; cdr3_aa: CATSDPQGTGDYGYTF; cdr3_nt: TGTGCCACCAGTGATCCTCAGGGGACAGGGGACTATGGCTACACCTTC
j_call: TRBJ2-5; d_call: TRBD2; v_call: TRBV7-6; clone_size: medium-sized; cdr3_aa: CASSILAGEETQYF; cdr3_nt: TGTGCCAGCAGCATACTAGCGGGAGAAGAGACCCAGTACTTC
j_call: TRBJ1-5; d_call: .; v_call: TRBV7-8; clone_size: once; cdr3_aa: CASSTGVGSNQPQHF; cdr3_nt: TGTGCCAGCAGCACCGGGGTTGGCAGCAATCAGCCCCAGCATTTT
j_call: TRBJ1-5; d_call: .; v_call: TRBV20-1; clone_size: few; cdr3_aa: CSAMPGMGNQPQHF; cdr3_nt: TGCAGTGCTATGCCGGGGATGGGCAATCAGCCCCAGCATTTT
j_call: TRBJ1-2; d_call: .; v_call: TRBV28; clone_size: few; cdr3_aa: CASSLEGPYGYTF; cdr3_nt: TGTGCCAGCAGTTTGGAGGGGCCTTATGGCTACACCTTC
j_call: TRBJ1-1; d_call: .; v_call: TRBV20-1; clone_size: once; cdr3_aa: CSARPPSAEEAFF; cdr3_nt: TGCAGTGCTAGACCCCCCTCGGCCGAAGAAGCTTTCTTT
j_call: TRBJ1-6; d_call: TRBD1; v_call: TRBV6-2/TRBV6-3; clone_size: .; cdr3_aa: CASSLRGQNSPLHF; cdr3_nt: TGTGCCAGCAGTTTACGGGGACAGAATTCACCCCTCCACTTT
j_call: TRBJ1-2; d_call: .; v_call: TRBV20-1; clone_size: few; cdr3_aa: CSAGDLAGYGYTF; cdr3_nt: TGCAGTGCTGGGGACCTGGCGGGATATGGCTACACCTTC
j_call: TRBJ1-2; d_call: .; v_call: TRBV24-1; clone_size: .; cdr3_aa: CATSDLGQDGYTF; cdr3_nt: TGTGCCACCAGTGATTTAGGGCAGGATGGCTACACCTTC
j_call: TRBJ1-1; d_call: .; v_call: TRBV20-1; clone_size: .; cdr3_aa: CSPREGNLDTEAFF; cdr3_nt: TGCAGTCCTAGGGAGGGGAATTTGGACACTGAAGCTTTCTTT
j_call: TRBJ1-1; d_call: .; v_call: TRBV20-1; clone_size: .; cdr3_aa: CSAAYVNTEAFF; cdr3_nt: TGCAGTGCCGCTTACGTGAACACTGAAGCTTTCTTT
j_call: TRBJ2-5; d_call: TRBD2; v_call: TRBV19; clone_size: .; cdr3_aa: CASSIGTSGRTGETQYF; cdr3_nt: TGTGCCAGTAGTATCGGGACTAGCGGGAGGACTGGGGAGACCCAGTACTTC
j_call: TRBJ2-7; d_call: .; v_call: TRBV7-2; clone_size: .; cdr3_aa: CASSPNRASYEQYF; cdr3_nt: TGTGCCAGCAGCCCGAACAGGGCCTCCTACGAGCAGTACTTC
j_call: TRBJ2-7; d_call: TRBD2; v_call: TRBV20-1; clone_size: .; cdr3_aa: CSARVRGGSDEQYF; cdr3_nt: TGCAGTGCTAGAGTGCGTGGCGGGAGCGACGAGCAGTACTTC
j_call: TRBJ2-1; d_call: TRBD2; v_call: TRBV15; clone_size: .; cdr3_aa: CATSGVTLLANFYNEQFF; cdr3_nt: TGTGCCACCAGCGGAGTAACTTTACTAGCGAATTTCTACAATGAGCAGTTCTTC
j_call: TRBJ1-6; d_call: .; v_call: TRBV20-1; clone_size: .; cdr3_aa: CSAHGTFNSPLHF; cdr3_nt: TGCAGTGCTCATGGGACGTTTAATTCACCCCTCCACTTT
j_call: TRBJ2-5; d_call: TRBD2; v_call: TRBV9; clone_size: .; cdr3_aa: CASSVTSSLAGETQYF; cdr3_nt: TGTGCCAGCAGCGTAACGTCGTCACTAGCGGGAGAGACCCAGTACTTC
j_call: TRBJ2-1; d_call: .; v_call: TRBV6-1; clone_size: .; cdr3_aa: CASRDGLDEQFF; cdr3_nt: TGTGCCAGCAGAGACGGGTTGGATGAGCAGTTCTTC
j_call: TRBJ2-2; d_call: TRBD1; v_call: TRBV6-5; clone_size: .; cdr3_aa: CASSYTGQGEFF; cdr3_nt: TGTGCCAGCAGTTATACAGGACAGGGGGAGTTTTTT
j_call: TRBJ1-5; d_call: TRBD1; v_call: TRBV7-2; clone_size: .; cdr3_aa: CASSLGTGSQPQHF; cdr3_nt: TGTGCCAGCAGCTTAGGGACAGGGAGTCAGCCCCAGCATTTT
j_call: TRBJ2-2; d_call: .; v_call: TRBV20-1; clone_size: .; cdr3_aa: CSARRGATGTGELFF; cdr3_nt: TGCAGTGCTAGAAGGGGGGCCACCGGCACCGGGGAGCTGTTTTTT
j_call: TRBJ2-7; d_call: .; v_call: TRBV7-2; clone_size: .; cdr3_aa: CASSLAYSQYF; cdr3_nt: TGTGCCAGCAGCTTAGCGTATTCGCAGTACTTC
j_call: TRBJ2-5; d_call: TRBD2; v_call: TRBV27; clone_size: .; cdr3_aa: CASRPRLAGVSETQYF; cdr3_nt: TGTGCCAGCAGACCTCGACTAGCGGGAGTCTCGGAGACCCAGTACTTC
j_call: TRBJ2-7; d_call: TRBD1; v_call: TRBV20-1; clone_size: .; cdr3_aa: CSAKEGQGPYEQYF; cdr3_nt: TGCAGTGCTAAGGAGGGACAGGGACCCTACGAGCAGTACTTC
j_call: TRBJ1-5; d_call: .; v_call: TRBV28; clone_size: .; cdr3_aa: CASSPLRNQPQHF; cdr3_nt: TGTGCCAGCAGCCCATTAAGGAATCAGCCCCAGCATTTT
j_call: TRBJ2-1; d_call: TRBD2; v_call: TRBV28; clone_size: .; cdr3_aa: CASRATGTSRNEQFF; cdr3_nt: TGTGCCAGCAGAGCGACCGGGACTAGCCGGAATGAGCAGTTCTTC
j_call: TRBJ1-6; d_call: TRBD1; v_call: TRBV20-1; clone_size: .; cdr3_aa: CSAPTGSSYNSPLHF; cdr3_nt: TGCAGTGCACCGACAGGGAGCTCCTATAATTCACCCCTCCACTTT
j_call: TRBJ1-2; d_call: .; v_call: TRBV5-1; clone_size: .; cdr3_aa: CASSLAGGVREHYGYTF; cdr3_nt: TGCGCCAGCAGCTTGGCCGGGGGAGTGAGGGAACACTATGGCTACACCTTC
j_call: TRBJ2-5; d_call: .; v_call: TRBV20-1; clone_size: .; cdr3_aa: CSARAPAHRGAETQYF; cdr3_nt: TGCAGTGCTAGGGCCCCAGCCCATCGGGGGGCAGAGACCCAGTACTTC
j_call: TRBJ1-2; d_call: .; v_call: TRBV25-1; clone_size: .; cdr3_aa: CASRVKEGYGYTF; cdr3_nt: TGTGCCAGCAGAGTCAAGGAAGGTTATGGCTACACCTTC
j_call: TRBJ2-5; d_call: .; v_call: TRBV7-2; clone_size: few; cdr3_aa: CASSLVNGGETQYF; cdr3_nt: TGTGCCAGCAGCTTAGTCAATGGCGGGGAGACCCAGTACTTC
j_call: TRBJ1-5; d_call: TRBD1; v_call: TRBV9; clone_size: .; cdr3_aa: CASSAGQGGQPQHF; cdr3_nt: TGTGCCAGCAGCGCGGGACAGGGAGGTCAGCCCCAGCATTTT
j_call: TRBJ2-7; d_call: .; v_call: TRBV5-8; clone_size: few; cdr3_aa: CASSLGGIYEQYF; cdr3_nt: TGTGCCAGCAGCTTGGGGGGGATCTACGAGCAGTACTTC
j_call: TRBJ2-5; d_call: TRBD2; v_call: TRBV20-1; clone_size: once; cdr3_aa: CSVGRGSVAGGAETQYF; cdr3_nt: TGCAGTGTGGGGCGGGGGAGCGTAGCGGGGGGTGCGGAGACCCAGTACTTC
j_call: TRBJ1-3; d_call: TRBD1; v_call: TRBV9; clone_size: .; cdr3_aa: CASSEGTVGENTIYF; cdr3_nt: TGTGCCAGCAGCGAGGGGACAGTGGGCGAAAACACCATATATTTT
j_call: TRBJ2-5; d_call: .; v_call: TRBV6-2/TRBV6-3; clone_size: .; cdr3_aa: CASSWVDETQYF; cdr3_nt: TGTGCCAGCAGTTGGGTGGACGAGACCCAGTACTTC
j_call: TRBJ1-5; d_call: TRBD1; v_call: TRBV27; clone_size: .; cdr3_aa: CASSLSGTAKHSNQPQHF; cdr3_nt: TGTGCCAGCAGTCTCTCCGGGACAGCAAAACATAGCAATCAACCCCAGCATTTT
j_call: TRBJ2-3; d_call: TRBD2; v_call: TRBV6-4; clone_size: .; cdr3_aa: CASSSYGTSGGTDTQYF; cdr3_nt: TGTGCCAGCAGCAGTTACGGGACTAGCGGGGGGACGGATACGCAGTATTTT
j_call: TRBJ1-2; d_call: .; v_call: TRBV7-9; clone_size: .; cdr3_aa: CASSLRGSTNYGYTF; cdr3_nt: TGTGCCAGCAGCTTACGGGGCAGTACTAACTATGGCTACACCTTC
j_call: TRBJ1-1; d_call: TRBD1; v_call: TRBV7-2; clone_size: once; cdr3_aa: CASTLDRDTEAFF; cdr3_nt: TGTGCCAGCACTCTGGACAGGGACACTGAAGCTTTCTTT
j_call: TRBJ2-7; d_call: .; v_call: TRBV6-2/TRBV6-3; clone_size: .; cdr3_aa: CASSYGLAAGEQYF; cdr3_nt: TGTGCCAGCAGTTACGGCCTGGCGGCGGGCGAGCAGTACTTC
j_call: TRBJ2-3; d_call: .; v_call: TRBV20-1; clone_size: once; cdr3_aa: CSALAGLTQYF; cdr3_nt: TGCAGTGCTCTGGCTGGCCTTACGCAGTATTTT
j_call: TRBJ2-3; d_call: .; v_call: TRBV27; clone_size: .; cdr3_aa: CASSWQGSWSDTQYF; cdr3_nt: TGTGCCAGCAGTTGGCAGGGATCTTGGTCAGATACGCAGTATTTT